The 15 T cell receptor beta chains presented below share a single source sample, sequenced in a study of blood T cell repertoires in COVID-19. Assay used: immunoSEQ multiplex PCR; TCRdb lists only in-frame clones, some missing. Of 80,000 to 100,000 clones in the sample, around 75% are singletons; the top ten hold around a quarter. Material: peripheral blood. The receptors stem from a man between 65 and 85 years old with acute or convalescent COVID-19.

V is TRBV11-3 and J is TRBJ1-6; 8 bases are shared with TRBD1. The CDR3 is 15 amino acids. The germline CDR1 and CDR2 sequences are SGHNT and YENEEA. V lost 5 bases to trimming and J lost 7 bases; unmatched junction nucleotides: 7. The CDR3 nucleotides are TGTGCCAGCAGCAACGGACAGGGCGGAAATTCACCCCTCCACTTT. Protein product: CASSNGQGGNSPLHF.

DNA of the CDR3: TGTGCCAGCAGTCTCCCTCAAGGGGGCGGGGTCTACGAGCAGTACTTC. Amino acids: CASSLPQGGGVYEQYF. This rearrangement joins TRBV28 to TRBJ2-7, with D possibly TRBD1 on 7 matching bases. The CDR3 has 16 residues. The V and J ends lost 5 bases and 3 bases respectively, with 20 bases between them. Germline assignment: CDR1 MDHEN and CDR2 SYDVKM.

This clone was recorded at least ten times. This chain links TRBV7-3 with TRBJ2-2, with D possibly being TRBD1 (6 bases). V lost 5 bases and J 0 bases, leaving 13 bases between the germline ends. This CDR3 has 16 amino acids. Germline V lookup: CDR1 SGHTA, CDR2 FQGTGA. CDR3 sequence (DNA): TGTGCCAGCAGCCCCTTGGGGACATCGAACACCGGGGAGCTGTTTTTT. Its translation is CASSPLGTSNTGELFF.

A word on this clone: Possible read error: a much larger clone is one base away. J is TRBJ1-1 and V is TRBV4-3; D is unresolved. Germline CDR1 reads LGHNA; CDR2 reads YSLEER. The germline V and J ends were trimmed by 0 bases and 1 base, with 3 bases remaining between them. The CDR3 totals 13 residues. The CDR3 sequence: CASSQDRNTEAFF. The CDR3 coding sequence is TGCGCCAGCAGCCAAGACAGGAACACTGAAGCTTTCTTT.

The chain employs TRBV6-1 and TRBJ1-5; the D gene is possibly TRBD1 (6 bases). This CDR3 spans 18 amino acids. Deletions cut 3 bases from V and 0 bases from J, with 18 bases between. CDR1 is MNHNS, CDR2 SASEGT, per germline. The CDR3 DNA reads TGTGCCAGCAGTGAGAGGCGTGGACAGCAGAATAGCAATCAGCCCCAGCATTTT. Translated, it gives CASSERRGQQNSNQPQHF.

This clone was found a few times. CDR3 DNA: TGTGCCAGCAGTGAAAGCCCGCTAGAGACCCAGTACTTC. Amino acids: CASSESPLETQYF. The chain joins TRBV25-1 to TRBJ2-5; D uncertain. V was clipped by 2 bases and J by 4 bases, with 8 bases between them. Looked up from germline, CDR1 is MGHDK and CDR2 is SYGVNS. This CDR3 has 13 residues. The whole variable domain, filled in from reference TRBV25-1 and TRBJ2-5, reads EADIYQTPRYLVIGTGKKITLECSQTMGHDKMYWYQQDPGMELHLIHYSYGVNSTEKGDLSSESTVSRIRTEHFPLTLESARPSHTSQYLCASSESPLETQYFGPGTRLLVL.

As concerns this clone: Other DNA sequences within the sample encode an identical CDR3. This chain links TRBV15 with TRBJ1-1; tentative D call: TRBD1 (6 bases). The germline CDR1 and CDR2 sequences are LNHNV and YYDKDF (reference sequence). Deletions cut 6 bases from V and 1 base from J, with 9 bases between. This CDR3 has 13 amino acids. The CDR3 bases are TGTGCCACCAGGACAGGTCAGAACACTGAAGCTTTCTTT. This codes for CATRTGQNTEAFF.

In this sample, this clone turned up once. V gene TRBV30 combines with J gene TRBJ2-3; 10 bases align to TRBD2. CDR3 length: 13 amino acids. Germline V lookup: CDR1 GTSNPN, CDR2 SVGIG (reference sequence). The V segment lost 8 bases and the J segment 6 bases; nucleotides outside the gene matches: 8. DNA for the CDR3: TGTGCCGGTTCTACTAGCGGGGCTGATACGCAGTATTTT. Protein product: CAGSTSGADTQYF.

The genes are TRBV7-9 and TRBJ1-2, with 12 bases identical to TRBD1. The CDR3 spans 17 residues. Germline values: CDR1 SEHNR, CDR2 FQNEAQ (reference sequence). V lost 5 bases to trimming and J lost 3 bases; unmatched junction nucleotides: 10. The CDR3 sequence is CASSGRDRGRVYYGYTF. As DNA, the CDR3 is TGTGCCAGCAGCGGCCGGGACAGGGGGCGCGTTTACTATGGCTACACCTTC.

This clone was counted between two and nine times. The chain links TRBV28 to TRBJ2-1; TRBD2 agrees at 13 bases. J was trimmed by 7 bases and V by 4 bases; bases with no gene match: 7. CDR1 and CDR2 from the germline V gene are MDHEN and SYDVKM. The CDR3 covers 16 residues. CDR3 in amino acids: CASSSTSGRADNEQFF. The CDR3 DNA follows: TGTGCCAGCAGTTCCACTAGCGGGAGGGCCGATAATGAGCAGTTCTTC.

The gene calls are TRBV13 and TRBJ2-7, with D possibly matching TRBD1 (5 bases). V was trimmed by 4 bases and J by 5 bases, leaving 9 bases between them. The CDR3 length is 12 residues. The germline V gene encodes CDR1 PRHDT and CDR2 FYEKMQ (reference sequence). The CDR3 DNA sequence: TGTGCCAGCAGCTACGGACAAGACGAGCAGTACTTC. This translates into CASSYGQDEQYF.

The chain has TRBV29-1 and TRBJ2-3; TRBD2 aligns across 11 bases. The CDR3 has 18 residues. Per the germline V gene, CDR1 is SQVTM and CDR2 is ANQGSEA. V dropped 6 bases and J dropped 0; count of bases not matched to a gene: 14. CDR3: CSVIERLAGGTSTDTQYF. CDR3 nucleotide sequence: TGCAGCGTCATCGAGCGCCTAGCGGGAGGTACTAGCACAGATACGCAGTATTTT.

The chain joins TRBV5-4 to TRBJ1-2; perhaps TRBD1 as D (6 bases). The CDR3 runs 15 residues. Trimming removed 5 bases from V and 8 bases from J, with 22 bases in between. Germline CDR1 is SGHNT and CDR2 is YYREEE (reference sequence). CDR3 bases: TGTGCCAGCAGGCGGGGGACACAGCAATTGAGCGGCTACACCTTC. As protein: CASRRGTQQLSGYTF.

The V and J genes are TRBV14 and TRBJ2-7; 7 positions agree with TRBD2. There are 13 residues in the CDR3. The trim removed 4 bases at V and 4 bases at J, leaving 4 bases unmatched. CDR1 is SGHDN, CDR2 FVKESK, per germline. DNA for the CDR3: TGTGCCAGCAGCCGACTTAGCGGGTACGAGCAGTACTTC. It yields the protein CASSRLSGYEQYF.

CDR3 in amino acids: CSERSNYGYTF. The CDR3 region has the DNA TGCAGCGAGAGGAGTAACTATGGCTACACCTTC. This sequence joins TRBV29-1 and TRBJ1-2; no clear D. This CDR3 contains 11 residues. V gave up 7 bases and J gave up 1 base, with 7 bases separating them. Germline assignment: CDR1 SQVTM and CDR2 ANQGSEA. Drawing the rest from reference TRBV29-1 and TRBJ1-2, the complete variable domain is SAVISQKPSRDICQRGTSLTIQCQVDSQVTMMFWYRQQPGQSLTLIATANQGSEATYESGFVIDKFPISRPNLTFSTLTVSNMSPEDSSIYLCSERSNYGYTFGSGTRLTVV.